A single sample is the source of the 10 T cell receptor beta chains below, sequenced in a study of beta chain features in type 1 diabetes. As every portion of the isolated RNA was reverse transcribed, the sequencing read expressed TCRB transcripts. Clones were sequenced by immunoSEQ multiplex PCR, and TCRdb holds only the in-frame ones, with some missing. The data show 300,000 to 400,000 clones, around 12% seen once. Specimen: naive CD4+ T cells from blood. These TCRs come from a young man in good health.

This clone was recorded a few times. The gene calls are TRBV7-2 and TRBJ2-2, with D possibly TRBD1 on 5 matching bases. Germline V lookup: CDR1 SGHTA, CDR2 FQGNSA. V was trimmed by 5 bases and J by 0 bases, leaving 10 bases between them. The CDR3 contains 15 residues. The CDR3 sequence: CASSITGTNTGELFF. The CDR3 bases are TGTGCCAGCAGCATCACAGGAACGAACACCGGGGAGCTGTTTTTT.

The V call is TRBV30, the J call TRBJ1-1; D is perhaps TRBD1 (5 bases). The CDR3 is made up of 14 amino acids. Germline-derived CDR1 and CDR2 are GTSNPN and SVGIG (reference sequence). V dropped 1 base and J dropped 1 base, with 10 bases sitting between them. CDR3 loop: CAWSEGRANTEAFF. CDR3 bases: TGTGCCTGGAGTGAGGGCAGGGCGAACACTGAAGCTTTCTTT.

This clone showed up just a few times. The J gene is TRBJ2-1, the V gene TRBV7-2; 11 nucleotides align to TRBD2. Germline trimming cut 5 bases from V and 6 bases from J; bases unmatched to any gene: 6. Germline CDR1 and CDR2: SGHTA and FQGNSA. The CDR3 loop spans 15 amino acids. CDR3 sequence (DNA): TGTGCCAGCAGCCGACCAGGACTAGCGGGCAATGAGCAGTTCTTC. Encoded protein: CASSRPGLAGNEQFF.

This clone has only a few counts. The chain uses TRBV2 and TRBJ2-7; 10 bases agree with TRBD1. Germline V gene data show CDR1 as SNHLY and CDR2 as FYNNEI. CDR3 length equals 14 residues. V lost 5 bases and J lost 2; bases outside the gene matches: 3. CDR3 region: CASSKDRGTYEQYF. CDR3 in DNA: TGTGCCAGCAGTAAGGACAGGGGGACCTACGAGCAGTACTTC.

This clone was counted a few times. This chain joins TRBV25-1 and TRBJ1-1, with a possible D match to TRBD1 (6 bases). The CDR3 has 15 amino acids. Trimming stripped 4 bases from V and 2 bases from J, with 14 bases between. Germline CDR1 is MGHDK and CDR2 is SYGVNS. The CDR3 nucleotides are TGTGCCAGCAGTGTACGACAGGCGCCCAACACTGAAGCTTTCTTT. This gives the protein CASSVRQAPNTEAFF.

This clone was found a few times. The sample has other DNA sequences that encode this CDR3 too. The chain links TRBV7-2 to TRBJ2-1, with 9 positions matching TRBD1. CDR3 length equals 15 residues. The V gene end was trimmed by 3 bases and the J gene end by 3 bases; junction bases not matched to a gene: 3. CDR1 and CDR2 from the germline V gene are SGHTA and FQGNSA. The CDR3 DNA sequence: TGTGCCAGCAGCTTGAGGACAGGGGACTACAATGAGCAGTTCTTC. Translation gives CASSLRTGDYNEQFF. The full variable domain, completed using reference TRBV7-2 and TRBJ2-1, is GAGVSQSPSNKVTEKGKDVELRCDPISGHTALYWYRQSLGQGLEFLIYFQGNSAPDKSGLPSDRFSAERTGGSVSTLTIQRTQQEDSAVYLCASSLRTGDYNEQFFGPGTRLTVL.

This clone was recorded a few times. CDR3 DNA sequence: TGTGCCAGTAGGAAGACCGGACAGGGGGCTTCAACTAATGAAAAACTGTTTTTT. It specifies CASRKTGQGASTNEKLFF. The chain joins TRBV19 to TRBJ1-4, with 11 positions matching TRBD1. Germline V lookup: CDR1 LNHDA, CDR2 SQIVND (reference sequence). The trim removed 6 bases at V and 0 bases at J, leaving 9 bases unmatched. The CDR3 is made up of 18 amino acids.

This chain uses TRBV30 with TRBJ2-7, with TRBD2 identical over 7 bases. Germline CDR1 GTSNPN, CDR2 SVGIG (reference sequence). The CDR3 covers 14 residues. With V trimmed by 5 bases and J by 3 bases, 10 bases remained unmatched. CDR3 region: CAWASMGGHYEQYF. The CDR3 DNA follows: TGTGCCTGGGCATCCATGGGAGGGCACTACGAGCAGTACTTC. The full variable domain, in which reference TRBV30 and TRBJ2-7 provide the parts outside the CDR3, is SQTIHQWPATLVQPVGSPLSLECTVEGTSNPNLYWYRQAAGRGLQLLFYSVGIGQISSEVPQNLSASRPQDRQFILSSKKLLLSDSGFYLCAWASMGGHYEQYFGPGTRLTVT.

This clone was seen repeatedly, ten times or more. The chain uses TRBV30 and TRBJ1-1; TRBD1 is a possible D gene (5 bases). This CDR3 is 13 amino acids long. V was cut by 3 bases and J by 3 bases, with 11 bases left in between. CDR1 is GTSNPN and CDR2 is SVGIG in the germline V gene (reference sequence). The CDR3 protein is CAWRVTEDTEAFF. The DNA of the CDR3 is TGTGCCTGGAGGGTGACAGAGGACACTGAAGCTTTCTTT. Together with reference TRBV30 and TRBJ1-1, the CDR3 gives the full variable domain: SQTIHQWPATLVQPVGSPLSLECTVEGTSNPNLYWYRQAAGRGLQLLFYSVGIGQISSEVPQNLSASRPQDRQFILSSKKLLLSDSGFYLCAWRVTEDTEAFFGQGTRLTVV.

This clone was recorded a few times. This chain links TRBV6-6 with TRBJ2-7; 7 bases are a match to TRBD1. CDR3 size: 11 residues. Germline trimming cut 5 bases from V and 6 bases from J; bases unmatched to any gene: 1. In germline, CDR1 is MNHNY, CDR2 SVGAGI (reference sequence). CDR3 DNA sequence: TGTGCCAGCAGTCGGGACAGCGAGCAGTACTTC. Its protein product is CASSRDSEQYF.